This TCR beta chain originates from a study of cytomegalovirus exposure and HLA in healthy donors. Study results and limitations: In a later analysis, at a false discovery rate of 0.05, approximately 15,000 TCR beta sequences matched HLA alleles.

For this clone: Its matching antigen is unknown.

13 Jbeta primers and 60 Vbeta primers were used for the PCR. The repertoire was sequenced with immunoSEQ multiplex PCR; TCRdb's copy has only in-frame clones and lacks some. The sample shows 120,000 to 150,000 clones, roughly 79% of them seen only once. This CDR3 has 16 amino acids. Germline-derived CDR1 and CDR2 are SGHRS and YFSETQ. V lost 3 bases, J lost 4 bases, and 6 bases stayed unmatched. The sample comprised PBMCs. V and J are TRBV5-1 and TRBJ2-1, with 11 bases matching TRBD2. The receptor was derived from a middle-aged woman in good health and CMV-seropositive. CDR3: CASSSYGTSGYNEQFF. The CDR3 region has the DNA TGCGCCAGCAGCTCCTACGGGACTAGCGGTTACAATGAGCAGTTCTTC.